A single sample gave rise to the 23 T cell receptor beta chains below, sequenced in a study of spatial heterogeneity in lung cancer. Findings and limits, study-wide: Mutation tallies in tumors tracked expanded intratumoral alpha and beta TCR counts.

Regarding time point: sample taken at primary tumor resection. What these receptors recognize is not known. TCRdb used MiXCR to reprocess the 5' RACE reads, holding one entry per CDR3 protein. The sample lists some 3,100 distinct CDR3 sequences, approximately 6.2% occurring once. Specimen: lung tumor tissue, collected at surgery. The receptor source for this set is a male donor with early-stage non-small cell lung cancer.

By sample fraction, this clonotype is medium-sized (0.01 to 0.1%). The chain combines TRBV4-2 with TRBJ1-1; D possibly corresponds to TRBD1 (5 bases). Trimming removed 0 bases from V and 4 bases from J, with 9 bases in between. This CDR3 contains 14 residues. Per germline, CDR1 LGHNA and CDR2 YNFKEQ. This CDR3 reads CASSQEGGSTEAFF. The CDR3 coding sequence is TGTGCCAGCAGCCAAGAGGGGGGGTCCACTGAAGCTTTCTTT.

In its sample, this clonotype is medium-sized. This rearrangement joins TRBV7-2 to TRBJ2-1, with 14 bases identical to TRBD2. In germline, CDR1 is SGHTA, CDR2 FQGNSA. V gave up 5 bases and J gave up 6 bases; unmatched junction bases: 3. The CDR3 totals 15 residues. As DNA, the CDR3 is TGTGCCAGCAGCAAGGGACTAGCGGGGGTCAATGAGCAGTTCTTC. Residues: CASSKGLAGVNEQFF.

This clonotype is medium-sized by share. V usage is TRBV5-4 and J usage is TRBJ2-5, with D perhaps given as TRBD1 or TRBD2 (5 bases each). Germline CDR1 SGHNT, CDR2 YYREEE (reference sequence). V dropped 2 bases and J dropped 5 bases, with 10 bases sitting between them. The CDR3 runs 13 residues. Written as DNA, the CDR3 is TGTGCCAGCAGCTTAAAAGGGGAGGAGACCCAGTACTTC. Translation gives CASSLKGEETQYF.

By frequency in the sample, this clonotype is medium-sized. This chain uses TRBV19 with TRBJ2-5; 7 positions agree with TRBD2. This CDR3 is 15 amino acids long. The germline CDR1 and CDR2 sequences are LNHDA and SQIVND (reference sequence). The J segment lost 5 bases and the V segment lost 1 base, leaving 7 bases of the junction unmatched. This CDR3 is CASSIGGSGHETQYF. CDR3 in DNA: TGTGCCAGTAGTATAGGCGGGAGCGGGCACGAGACCCAGTACTTC.

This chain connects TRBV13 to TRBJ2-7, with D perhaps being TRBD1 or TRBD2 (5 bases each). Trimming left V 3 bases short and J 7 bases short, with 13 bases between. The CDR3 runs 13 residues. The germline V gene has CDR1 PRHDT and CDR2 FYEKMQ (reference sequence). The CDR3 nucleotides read TGTGCCAGCAGCTTTGGTGGGGGTAGGGAGCAGTACTTC. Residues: CASSFGGGREQYF.

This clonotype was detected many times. Here the CDR3 DNA reads TGCGCCAGCAGCCTGATAGCGGGCACAGATACGCAGTATTTT. It is translated as CASSLIAGTDTQYF. The J gene is TRBJ2-3, the V gene TRBV5-1; D may be TRBD2 (6 bases). Trimming stripped 4 bases from V and 1 base from J, with 10 bases between. The CDR3 runs to 14 residues. Germline V gene lookup returns CDR1 SGHRS and CDR2 YFSETQ.

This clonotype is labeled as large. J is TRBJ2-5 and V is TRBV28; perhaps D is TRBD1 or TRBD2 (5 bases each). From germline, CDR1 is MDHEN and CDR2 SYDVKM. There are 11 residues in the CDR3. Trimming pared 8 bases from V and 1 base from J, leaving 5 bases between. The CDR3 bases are TGTGCCAGCGGGACCCAAGAGACCCAGTACTTC. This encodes CASGTQETQYF. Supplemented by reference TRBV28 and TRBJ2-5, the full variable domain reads DVKVTQSSRYLVKRTGEKVFLECVQDMDHENMFWYRQDPGLGLRLIYFSYDVKMKEKGDIPEGYSVSREKKERFSLILESASTNQTSMYLCASGTQETQYFGPGTRLLVL.

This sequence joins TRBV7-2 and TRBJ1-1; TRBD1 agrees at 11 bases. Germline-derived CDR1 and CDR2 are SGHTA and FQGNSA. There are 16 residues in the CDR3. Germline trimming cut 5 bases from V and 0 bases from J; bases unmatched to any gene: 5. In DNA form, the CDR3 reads TGTGCCAGCAGCCCCGGACAGGGGGCTGTGAACACTGAAGCTTTCTTT. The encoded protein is CASSPGQGAVNTEAFF.

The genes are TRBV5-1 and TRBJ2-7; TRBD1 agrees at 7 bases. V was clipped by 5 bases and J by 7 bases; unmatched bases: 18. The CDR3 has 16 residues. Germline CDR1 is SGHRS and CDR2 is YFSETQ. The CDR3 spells CASSIVRDSLILEQYF. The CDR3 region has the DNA TGCGCCAGCAGTATCGTCCGGGACAGTCTGATTCTGGAGCAGTACTTC.

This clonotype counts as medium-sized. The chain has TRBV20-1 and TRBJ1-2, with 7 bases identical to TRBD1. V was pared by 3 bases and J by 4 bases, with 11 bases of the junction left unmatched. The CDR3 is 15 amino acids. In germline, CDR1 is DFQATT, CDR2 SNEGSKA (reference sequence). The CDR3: CSARGRTGGVYGYTF. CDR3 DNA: TGCAGTGCTAGGGGAAGGACAGGCGGCGTCTATGGCTACACCTTC.

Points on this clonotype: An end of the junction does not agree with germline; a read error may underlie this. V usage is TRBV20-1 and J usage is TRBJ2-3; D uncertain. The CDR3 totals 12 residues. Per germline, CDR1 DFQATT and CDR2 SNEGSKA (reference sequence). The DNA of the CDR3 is TGCAGTGCTTCTCCGAGTACAGATACGAAGTATTTT. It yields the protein CSASPSTDTKYF.

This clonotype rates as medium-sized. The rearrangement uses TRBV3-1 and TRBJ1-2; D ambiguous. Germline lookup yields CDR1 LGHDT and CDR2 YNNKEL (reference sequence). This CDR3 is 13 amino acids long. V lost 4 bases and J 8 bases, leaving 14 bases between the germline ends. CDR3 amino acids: CASSPGEGRGYTF. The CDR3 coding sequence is TGTGCCAGCAGCCCCGGGGAGGGCCGGGGCTACACCTTC.

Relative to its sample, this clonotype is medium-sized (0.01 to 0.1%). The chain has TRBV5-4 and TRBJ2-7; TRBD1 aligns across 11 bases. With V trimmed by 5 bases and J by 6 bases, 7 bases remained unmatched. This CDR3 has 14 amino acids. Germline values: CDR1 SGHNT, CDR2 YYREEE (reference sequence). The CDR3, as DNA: TGTGCCAGCAGTCCCGGGACAGGGGGACGCGAGCAGTACTTC. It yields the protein CASSPGTGGREQYF.

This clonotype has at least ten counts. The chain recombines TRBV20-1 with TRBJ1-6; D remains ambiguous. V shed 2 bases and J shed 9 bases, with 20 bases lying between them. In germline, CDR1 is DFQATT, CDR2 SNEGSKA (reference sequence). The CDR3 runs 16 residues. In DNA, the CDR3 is TGCAGTGCTAGAAATTCCAGGACCCTAGGGATTTCACCCCTCCACTTT. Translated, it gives CSARNSRTLGISPLHF.

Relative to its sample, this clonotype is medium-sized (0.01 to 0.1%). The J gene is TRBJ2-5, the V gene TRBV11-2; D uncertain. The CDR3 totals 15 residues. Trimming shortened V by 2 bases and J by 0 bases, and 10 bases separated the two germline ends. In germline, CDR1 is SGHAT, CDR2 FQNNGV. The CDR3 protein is CASSLYGQNQETQYF. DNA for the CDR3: TGTGCCAGCAGCTTATACGGCCAGAACCAAGAGACCCAGTACTTC.

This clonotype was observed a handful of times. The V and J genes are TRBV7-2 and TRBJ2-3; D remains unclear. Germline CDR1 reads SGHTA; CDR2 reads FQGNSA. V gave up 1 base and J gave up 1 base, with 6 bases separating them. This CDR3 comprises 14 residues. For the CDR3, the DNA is TGTGCCAGCAGCTTAGATGGGCGCACAGATACGCAGTATTTT. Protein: CASSLDGRTDTQYF. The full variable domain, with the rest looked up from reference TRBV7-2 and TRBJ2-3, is GAGVSQSPSNKVTEKGKDVELRCDPISGHTALYWYRQSLGQGLEFLIYFQGNSAPDKSGLPSDRFSAERTGGSVSTLTIQRTQQEDSAVYLCASSLDGRTDTQYFGPGTRLTVL.

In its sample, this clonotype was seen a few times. CDR3 sequence (DNA): TGTGCCTGGATGCAGGGGGCGGTTGAAGCTTTCTTT. This codes for CAWMQGAVEAFF. The V call is TRBV30, the J call TRBJ1-1; 8 nucleotides agree with TRBD1. CDR1 is GTSNPN and CDR2 is SVGIG in the germline V gene (reference sequence). The CDR3 sequence is 12 residues long. J was trimmed by 7 bases and V by 4 bases; bases with no gene match: 5.

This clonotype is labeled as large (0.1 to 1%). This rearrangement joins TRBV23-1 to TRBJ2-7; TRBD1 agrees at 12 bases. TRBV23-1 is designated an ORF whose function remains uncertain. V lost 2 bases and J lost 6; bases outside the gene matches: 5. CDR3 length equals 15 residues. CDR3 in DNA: TGCGCCAGCAGTCAAAGGGGACAGGGGGCGATCGAGCAGTACTTC. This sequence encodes CASSQRGQGAIEQYF.

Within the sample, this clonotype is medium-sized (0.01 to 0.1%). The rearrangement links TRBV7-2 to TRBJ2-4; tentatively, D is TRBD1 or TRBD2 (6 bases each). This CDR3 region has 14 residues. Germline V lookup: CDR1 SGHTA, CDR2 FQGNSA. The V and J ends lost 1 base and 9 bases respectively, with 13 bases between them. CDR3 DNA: TGTGCCAGCAGCTTAGATTCCGGGGGCGGCATTCAGTACTTC. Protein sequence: CASSLDSGGGIQYF.

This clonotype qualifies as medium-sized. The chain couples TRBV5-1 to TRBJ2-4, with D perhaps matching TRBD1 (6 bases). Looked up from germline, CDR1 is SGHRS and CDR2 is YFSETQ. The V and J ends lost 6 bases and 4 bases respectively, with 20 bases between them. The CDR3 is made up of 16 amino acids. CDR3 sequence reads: CASKIDRPGHKNIQYF. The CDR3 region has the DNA TGCGCCAGCAAGATCGATCGACCGGGACATAAAAACATTCAGTACTTC. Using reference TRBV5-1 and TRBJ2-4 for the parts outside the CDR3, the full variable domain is KAGVTQTPRYLIKTRGQQVTLSCSPISGHRSVSWYQQTPGQGLQFLFEYFSETQRNKGNFPGRFSGRQFSNSRSEMNVSTLELGDSALYLCASKIDRPGHKNIQYFGAGTRLSVL.

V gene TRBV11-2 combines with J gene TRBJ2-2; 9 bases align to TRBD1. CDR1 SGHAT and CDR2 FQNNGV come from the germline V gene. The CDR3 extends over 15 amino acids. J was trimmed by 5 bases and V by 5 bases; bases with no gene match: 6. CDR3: CASSTDRGATGELFF. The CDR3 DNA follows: TGTGCCAGCAGCACGGACAGGGGAGCAACCGGGGAGCTGTTTTTT. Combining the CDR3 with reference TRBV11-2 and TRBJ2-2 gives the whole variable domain EAGVAQSPRYKIIEKRQSVAFWCNPISGHATLYWYQQILGQGPKLLIQFQNNGVVDDSQLPKDRFSAERLKGVDSTLKIQPAKLEDSAVYLCASSTDRGATGELFFGEGSRLTVL.

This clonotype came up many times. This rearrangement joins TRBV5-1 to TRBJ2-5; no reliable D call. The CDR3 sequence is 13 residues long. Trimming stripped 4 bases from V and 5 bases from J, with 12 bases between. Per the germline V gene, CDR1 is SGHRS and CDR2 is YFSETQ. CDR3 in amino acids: CASSPSFRETQYF. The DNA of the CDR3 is TGCGCCAGCAGCCCCAGTTTTAGGGAGACCCAGTACTTC.

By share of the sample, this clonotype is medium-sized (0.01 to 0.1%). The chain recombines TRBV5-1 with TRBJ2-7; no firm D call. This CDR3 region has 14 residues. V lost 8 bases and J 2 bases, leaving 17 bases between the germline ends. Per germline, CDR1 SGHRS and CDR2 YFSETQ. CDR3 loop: CASSSYGRTYEQYF. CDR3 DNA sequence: TGCGCCAGTAGTAGTTACGGACGGACCTACGAGCAGTACTTC.